This T cell receptor (beta chain) appears in the sequencing data of a study of vaccination and CD4 T cells after COVID-19. Looking at the study overall: Recovered patients in the cohort numbered six men and four women, two of them Hispanic.

Sample treatment: approximately 9-day PBMC culture with coronavirus spike peptide pools or control peptides (ViraFEST assay). Points on this clonotype: Its specificity is not known.

This CDR3 is built from 15 residues. V gave up 6 bases and J gave up 2 bases; unmatched junction bases: 7. The germline V gene encodes CDR1 MNHEY and CDR2 SVGEGT. The Oncomine TCR Beta short-read assay was applied to DNA of cultured CD4+ T cells. TCRdb reprocessed the PCR reads with MiXCR, giving one entry per CDR3 protein. The sample includes approximately 9,500 distinct CDR3 sequences, about 25% of them seen just once. This sequence joins TRBV6-2 or TRBV6-3 and TRBJ2-3; 8 bases align to TRBD2. This sequence was found in a human donor who had recovered from COVID-19. Sequences were derived from CD4+ T cells from blood, cultured in vitro, sampled after SARS-CoV-2 vaccination. CDR3 sequence: CASSRAGVLTDTQYF. Here the CDR3 DNA reads TGTGCCAGCAGCAGAGCGGGAGTGCTCACAGATACGCAGTATTTT.